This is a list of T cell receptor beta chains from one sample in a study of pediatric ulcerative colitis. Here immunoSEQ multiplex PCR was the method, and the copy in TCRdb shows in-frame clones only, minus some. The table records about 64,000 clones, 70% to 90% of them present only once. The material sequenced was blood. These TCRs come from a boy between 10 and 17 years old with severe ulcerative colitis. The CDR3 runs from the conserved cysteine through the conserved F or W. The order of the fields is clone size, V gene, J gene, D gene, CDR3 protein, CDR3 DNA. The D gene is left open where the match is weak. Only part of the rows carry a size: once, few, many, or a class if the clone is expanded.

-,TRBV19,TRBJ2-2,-,CASSRGGTNTGELFF,TGTGCCAGTAGTAGGGGCGGGACGAACACCGGGGAGCTGTTTTTT
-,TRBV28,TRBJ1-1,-,CASCRGYNTEAFF,TGTGCCAGCTGTCGGGGATATAACACTGAAGCTTTCTTT
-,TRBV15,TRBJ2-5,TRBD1,CATSQGQGQRETQYF,TGTGCCACCAGCCAGGGACAGGGGCAAAGGGAGACCCAGTACTTC
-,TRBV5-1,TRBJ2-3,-,CASTYGAGGTDTQYF,TGCGCCAGCACCTACGGGGCAGGAGGCACAGATACGCAGTATTTT
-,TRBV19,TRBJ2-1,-,CASTEESFGEQFF,TGTGCCAGTACAGAGGAATCTTTCGGTGAGCAGTTCTTC
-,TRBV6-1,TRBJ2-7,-,CASSEGDGVPYEQYF,TGTGCCAGCAGTGAAGGCGACGGAGTCCCCTACGAGCAGTACTTC
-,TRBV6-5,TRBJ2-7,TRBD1,CASSYSDRGSYEQYF,TGTGCCAGCAGTTACTCTGACAGGGGCTCCTACGAGCAGTACTTC
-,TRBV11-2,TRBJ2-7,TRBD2,CASSLGAGGKYEQYF,TGTGCCAGCAGCTTAGGGGCGGGAGGGAAGTACGAGCAGTACTTC
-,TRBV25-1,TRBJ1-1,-,CASSERGGTEAFF,TGTGCCAGCAGTGAAAGAGGGGGCACTGAAGCTTTCTTT
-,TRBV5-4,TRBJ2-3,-,CASSFGTTSTDTQYF,TGTGCCAGCAGCTTCGGGACAACTAGCACAGATACGCAGTATTTT
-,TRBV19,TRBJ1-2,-,CASSILPKNNYGYTF,TGTGCCAGTAGTATATTACCGAAAAACAACTATGGCTACACCTTC
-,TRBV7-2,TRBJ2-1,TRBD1,CASSQGQGGNEQFF,TGTGCCAGCAGCCAAGGACAGGGTGGCAATGAGCAGTTCTTC
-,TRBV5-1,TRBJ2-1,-,CASSGEIPNEQFF,TGCGCCAGCAGCGGCGAAATTCCCAATGAGCAGTTCTTC
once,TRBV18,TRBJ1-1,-,CASSPPTRNTEAFF,TGTGCCAGCTCACCGCCCACCCGGAACACTGAAGCTTTCTTT
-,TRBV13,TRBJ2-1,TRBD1,CASSSGTASSYNEQFF,TGTGCCAGCAGCTCGGGGACAGCGAGCTCCTACAATGAGCAGTTCTTC
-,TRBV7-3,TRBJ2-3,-,CASSLGGASTDTQYF,TGTGCCAGCAGCTTAGGAGGGGCTAGCACAGATACGCAGTATTTT
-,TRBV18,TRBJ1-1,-,CASSLSQTVVNTEAFF,TGTGCCAGCTCACTCAGCCAGACAGTGGTGAACACTGAAGCTTTCTTT
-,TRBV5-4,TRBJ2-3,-,CASRHAGTDNTQYF,TGTGCCAGCAGGCACGCGGGTACAGACAATACGCAGTATTTT
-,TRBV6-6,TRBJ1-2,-,CASRTGLSVGYGYTF,TGTGCCAGCAGGACCGGATTATCGGTGGGCTATGGCTACACCTTC
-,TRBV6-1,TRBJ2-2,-,CASSEAAGTPSGELFF,TGTGCCAGCAGTGAAGCGGCCGGGACTCCCAGCGGGGAGCTGTTTTTT
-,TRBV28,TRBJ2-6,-,CASSLAGANVLTF,TGTGCCAGCAGTTTAGCTGGGGCCAACGTCCTGACTTTC
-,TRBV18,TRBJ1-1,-,CASSPPQGEAFF,TGTGCCAGCTCACCACCCCAGGGGGAAGCTTTCTTT
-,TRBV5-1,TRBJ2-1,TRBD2,CAVRLADYNEQFF,TGCGCCGTACGACTAGCGGACTACAATGAGCAGTTCTTC
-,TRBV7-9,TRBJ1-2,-,CASSPWEESYTF,TGTGCCAGCAGCCCGTGGGAAGAGAGCTACACCTTC
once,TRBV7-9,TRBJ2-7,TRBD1,CASSYPVGQESYEQYF,TGTGCCAGCAGTTACCCCGTAGGACAGGAGTCCTACGAGCAGTACTTC
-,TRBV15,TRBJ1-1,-,CATSRSSGDTEAFF,TGTGCCACCAGCAGGTCTTCAGGGGACACTGAAGCTTTCTTT
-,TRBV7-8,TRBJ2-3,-,CASSFKLAGTDTQYF,TGTGCCAGCAGCTTTAAACTAGCAGGCACAGATACGCAGTATTTT
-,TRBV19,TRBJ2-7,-,CASSQKAFTNYEQYF,TGTGCCAGTAGTCAAAAGGCCTTTACGAATTACGAGCAGTACTTC
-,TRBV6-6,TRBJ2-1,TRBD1,CASNNRDRGTNEQFF,TGTGCCAGCAATAACCGGGACAGGGGGACCAATGAGCAGTTCTTC
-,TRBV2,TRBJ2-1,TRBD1,CASSRGTGFEQFF,TGTGCCAGCAGTCGGGGGACAGGATTTGAGCAGTTCTTC
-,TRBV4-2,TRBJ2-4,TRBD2,CASSQVPSGSEKPSGIQYF,TGTGCCAGCAGCCAAGTGCCTAGCGGGAGTGAGAAACCTAGTGGCATTCAGTACTTC
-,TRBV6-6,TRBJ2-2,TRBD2,CASSYPTSLSTGELFF,TGTGCCAGCAGTTACCCGACTAGCCTAAGTACCGGGGAGCTGTTTTTT
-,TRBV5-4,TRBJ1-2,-,CASKREQGDYGYTF,TGTGCCAGCAAACGAGAACAGGGAGACTATGGCTACACCTTC
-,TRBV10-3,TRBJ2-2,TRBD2,CAIRAPGGRAPNTGELFF,TGTGCCATCAGGGCTCCGGGCGGGAGGGCCCCAAACACCGGGGAGCTGTTTTTT
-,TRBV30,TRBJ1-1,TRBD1,CAWSVGQGDTEAFF,TGTGCCTGGAGTGTAGGACAGGGCGACACTGAAGCTTTCTTT
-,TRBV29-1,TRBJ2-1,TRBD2,CSVPGLAGHNEQFF,TGCAGCGTTCCGGGACTAGCGGGGCACAATGAGCAGTTCTTC
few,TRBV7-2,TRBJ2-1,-,CASSRGRNEQFF,TGTGCCAGTAGTCGTGGAAGGAATGAGCAGTTCTTC
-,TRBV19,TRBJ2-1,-,CASSLPERGSVYNEQFF,TGTGCCAGTAGTTTACCAGAGCGCGGATCTGTATACAATGAGCAGTTCTTC
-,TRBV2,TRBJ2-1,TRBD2,CASSAGTSAYNEQFF,TGTGCCAGCAGCGCTGGGACTAGCGCCTACAATGAGCAGTTCTTC